This record concerns one T cell receptor beta chain sequence. Its antigen target is currently unknown. No clone much larger than this one lies a single base away; base qualities are absent. The germline V gene encodes CDR1 LGHNT and CDR2 FRNRAP. CDR3 length: 20 amino acids, cysteine to phenylalanine. Just the 60-base CDR3 DNA is kept, in frame starting at base 1. The V end loses 3 bases and the J end loses 0 bases, and a stretch of 26 bases separates them. Reads for this sample came from an Illumina HiSeq 1500. Using fastp trimming at Q25 and MiXCR clonotype assembly, TCRdb reanalyzed the public sequencing data and kept in-frame beta chains. Rows merge per CDR3 protein into single entries with the most common DNA and genes. The sample contains roughly 990,000 distinct CDR3 sequences, around a third of them found a single time. Of the sample, roughly an eighth falls within the top ten clones. The sample belongs to a study of T cell repertoires in cytomegalovirus infection (dated 2019 in TCRdb). In terms of the full investigation: Recently identified HLA-C-restricted CMV epitopes, whose presentation resists viral immunomodulation, were targeted by peptide stimulations together with well-studied HLA-B-restricted epitopes. Because public TCR beta signatures pointed to carriage of CMV infection together with the matching HLA type, the HLA type of each donor mattered for the analysis. What the research found in general, with its limitations: The ex vivo response was dominated by HLA-C-restricted CMV-specific TCR beta clonotypes, and the single most frequent clonotype in two of eight donors was supplied by these HLA-C-restricted clonotypes. In both this cohort and an independent roughly 330-donor cohort, the cumulative frequency of public TCR beta family members distinguished carriers of CMV infection plus the relevant HLA type.

What the treatment or condition label conveys for this sample: in vitro stimulation with specific CMV peptide epitopes to enrich CMV-specific T cells. This specimen was cultured CD8+ T cells from PBMCs, taken from culture after CMV antigen stimulation. The sequence links TRBV12-5 to TRBJ1-1; TRBD1 is perhaps the D gene, given 5 matching bases. This receptor was identified in a human donor in good health (CMV status not recorded). Some clones in this sample may be carry-over from other donors' samples. The CDR3 protein is CASGFETEDEFASMNTEAFF. In nucleotides, the sequence is TGTGCTAGTGGTTTCGAGACAGAAGATGAGTTCGCTTCGATGAACACTGAAGCTTTCTTT. The entire variable domain, with the stretches around the CDR3 drawn from the reference TRBV12-5 and TRBJ1-1 proteins, is DARVTQTPRHKVTEMGQEVTMRCQPILGHNTVFWYRQTMMQGLELLAYFRNRAPLDDSGMPKDRFSAEMPDATLATLKIQPSEPRDSAVYFCASGFETEDEFASMNTEAFFGQGTRLTVV.